This T cell receptor (beta chain) came from a study of human T cells and chemical hapten exposure. Stated time point: patch test 1, 2 weeks after DPC sensitization. The treatment: therapeutic diphenylcyclopropenone sensitization with weekly scalp DPC. The CDR3 covers 12 residues. The V gene's germline CDR1 is MDHEN and CDR2 SYDVKM. V was trimmed by 2 bases and J by 4 bases, leaving 5 bases between them. TCRdb independently ran MiXCR on the RACE reads; one entry per CDR3 protein. The sample records roughly 100,000 distinct CDR3 sequences, 9.5% to 11% being singletons. This clonotype was seen more than once but under ten times.

Sequences were derived from whole blood, sampled in connection with sensitization to the hapten diphenylcyclopropenone (DPC). The chain joins TRBV28 to TRBJ1-2; no definite D call. This clonotype was obtained from a woman in her 40s with alopecia areata. Some clones in this sample may be carry-over from other donors' samples. The CDR3 coding sequence is TGTGCCAGCAGTTTAGGCTTCTATGGCTACACCTTC. It specifies CASSLGFYGYTF.